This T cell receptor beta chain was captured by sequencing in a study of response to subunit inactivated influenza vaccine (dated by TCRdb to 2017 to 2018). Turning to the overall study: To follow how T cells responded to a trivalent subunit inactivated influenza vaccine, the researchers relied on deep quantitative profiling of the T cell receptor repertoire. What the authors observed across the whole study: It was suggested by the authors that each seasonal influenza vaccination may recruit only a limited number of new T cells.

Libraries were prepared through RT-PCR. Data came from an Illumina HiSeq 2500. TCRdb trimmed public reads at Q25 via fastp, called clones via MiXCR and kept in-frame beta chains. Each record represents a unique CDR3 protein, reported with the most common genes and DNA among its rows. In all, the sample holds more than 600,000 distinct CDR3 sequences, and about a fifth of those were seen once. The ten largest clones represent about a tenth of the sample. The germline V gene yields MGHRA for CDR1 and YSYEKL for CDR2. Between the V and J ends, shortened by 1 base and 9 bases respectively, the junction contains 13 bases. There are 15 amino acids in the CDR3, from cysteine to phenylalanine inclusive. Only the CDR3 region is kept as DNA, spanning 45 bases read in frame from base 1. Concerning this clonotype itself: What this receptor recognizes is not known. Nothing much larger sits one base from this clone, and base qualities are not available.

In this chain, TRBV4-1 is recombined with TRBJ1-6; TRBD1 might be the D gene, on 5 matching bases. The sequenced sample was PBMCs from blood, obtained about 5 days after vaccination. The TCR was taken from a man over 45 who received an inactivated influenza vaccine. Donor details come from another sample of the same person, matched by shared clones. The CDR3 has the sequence CASSQGEGVVSPLHF. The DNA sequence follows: TGCGCCAGCAGCCAAGGAGAAGGGGTGGTTTCACCCCTCCACTTT.